This T cell receptor (beta chain) came from a study of shared clonotypes between healthy human individuals. Findings and limits, study-wide: Generation probabilities of non-shared clonotypes were lower (relative to those shared by all four donors).

Points on this clone: Antigen: not known.

CDR1 and CDR2 (germline): SGHNT, YYREEE (reference sequence). After removal of 2 bases from V and 7 bases from J, the junction contained 5 bases not matched to a gene. CDR3 size: 16 residues. Every immunoSEQ plate was one replicate of a subset's evenly spread DNA. This table comes from immunoSEQ multiplex PCR, and its TCRdb copy is limited to in-frame clones, with some not included. This table holds 500,000 or so clones, roughly 95% found once. What was sequenced was naive CD4+ T cells sorted from blood. Subset meaning: CD45RA+ positively selected. V usage is TRBV5-4 and J usage is TRBJ2-2, with 13 positions matching TRBD2. This receptor was identified in a woman between 25 and 40 years old in good health. CDR3 protein: CASSLPLAGGDGELFF. The CDR3 bases are TGTGCCAGCAGCTTACCACTAGCGGGAGGGGACGGGGAGCTGTTTTTT.